Listed below are T cell receptor beta chains from one sample, sequenced in a study of blood T cell repertoires in COVID-19. The method was immunoSEQ multiplex PCR; TCRdb's version includes in-frame clones alone and lacks a portion of them. This table has some 250,000 clones, 86% appearing once. The sequenced material came from peripheral blood. All receptors come from a man at least 80 years old with acute or convalescent COVID-19. Both conserved end residues are part of each CDR3. D genes are given only for firm matches. Clone size is given for some rows only: seen once, a few or many times, or a class if the clone is expanded.

.	TRBD1	TRBV6-2/TRBV6-3	TRBJ2-1	CASSSGTGSPNGQFF	TGTGCCAGCAGTTCCGGGACAGGGTCCCCAAATGGGCAGTTCTTC
once	.	TRBV29-1	TRBJ2-5	CSVGTTETQYF	TGCAGCGTCGGGACAACGGAGACCCAGTACTTC
.	TRBD1	TRBV4-3	TRBJ2-1	CASSQAVPGTGFHNEQFF	TGCGCCAGCAGCCAAGCTGTCCCCGGGACAGGGTTCCACAATGAGCAGTTCTTC
.	.	TRBV24-1	TRBJ1-1	CATSEGADTEAFF	TGTGCCACCAGTGAGGGGGCGGACACTGAAGCTTTCTTT
.	TRBD2	TRBV3-1/TRBV3-2	TRBJ2-3	CASSQMGGTQYF	TGTGCCAGCAGCCAGATGGGAGGGACGCAGTATTTT
.	TRBD1	TRBV3-1/TRBV3-2	TRBJ2-5	CASSQVFPGQRQETQYF	TGTGCCAGCAGCCAAGTCTTTCCGGGACAGAGACAAGAGACCCAGTACTTC
few	.	TRBV6-1	TRBJ1-5	CASSDQGYSNQPQHF	TGTGCCAGCAGTGACCAGGGATATAGCAATCAGCCCCAGCATTTT
.	.	TRBV29-1	TRBJ2-7	CSVKDTYEQYF	TGCAGCGTTAAAGACACCTACGAGCAGTACTTC
few	TRBD1	TRBV27	TRBJ1-5	CASSSGQGVNQPQHF	TGTGCCAGCAGTTCCGGACAGGGTGTCAATCAGCCCCAGCATTTT
.	TRBD1	TRBV18	TRBJ2-7	CASSTGTDYEQYF	TGTGCCAGCTCGACCGGGACAGACTACGAGCAGTACTTC
.	.	TRBV16	TRBJ2-5	CASSQLGGIETQYF	TGTGCCAGCAGCCAATTAGGAGGGATTGAGACCCAGTACTTC
.	TRBD2	TRBV24-1	TRBJ2-1	CATSDGGVPEQFF	TGTGCCACCAGTGATGGGGGGGTTCCTGAGCAGTTCTTC
.	TRBD1	TRBV5-1	TRBJ1-1	CASREGAGPWNTEAFF	TGCGCCAGCAGGGAGGGGGCGGGCCCTTGGAACACTGAAGCTTTCTTT
.	TRBD1	TRBV6-1	TRBJ1-2	CASSELTGTANYGYTF	TGTGCCAGCAGTGAACTCACCGGGACAGCTAACTATGGCTACACCTTC
.	.	TRBV25-1	TRBJ1-1	CASALGGGTEAFF	TGTGCCAGCGCCCTTGGGGGAGGGACTGAAGCTTTCTTT
.	.	TRBV6-6	TRBJ2-1	CASSYPSGLYNEQFF	TGTGCCAGCAGTTACCCGAGCGGGTTATACAATGAGCAGTTCTTC
.	.	TRBV4-1	TRBJ1-6	CASSPTDGTKYSPLHF	TGCGCCAGCAGCCCCACCGACGGGACAAAATATTCACCCCTCCACTTT
.	.	TRBV2	TRBJ1-5	CASSGGGGRQPQHF	TGTGCCAGCAGTGGTGGGGGGGGCCGTCAGCCCCAGCATTTT
.	.	TRBV18	TRBJ1-5	CASSPNQISNQPQHF	TGTGCCAGCTCACCAAACCAGATTAGCAATCAGCCCCAGCATTTT
.	.	TRBV27	TRBJ1-4	CASKRGSSEKLFF	TGTGCCAGTAAACGGGGGAGTTCTGAAAAACTGTTTTTT
.	.	TRBV7-8	TRBJ1-5	CASSSSTVDQPQHF	TGTGCCAGCAGCAGCTCGACTGTTGATCAGCCCCAGCATTTT
.	TRBD1	TRBV18	TRBJ1-4	CASSLPGQGYEKLFF	TGTGCCAGCTCATTACCGGGACAGGGTTATGAAAAACTGTTTTTT
.	.	TRBV4-3	TRBJ1-1	CASTSVVGGYAEAFF	TGCGCCAGCACCTCCGTGGTGGGGGGGTATGCTGAAGCTTTCTTT
.	.	TRBV19	TRBJ2-1	CASSIDAGGNEQFF	TGTGCCAGTAGTATAGATGCCGGAGGGAACGAGCAGTTCTTC
.	TRBD1	TRBV28	TRBJ1-5	CASSSPGTGQGQPQHF	TGTGCCAGCAGTTCCCCCGGGACAGGTCAAGGTCAGCCCCAGCATTTT
.	TRBD1	TRBV6-5	TRBJ1-1	CASRGQGDVTEAFF	TGTGCCAGCAGGGGTCAGGGGGACGTCACTGAAGCTTTCTTT
once	.	TRBV3-1/TRBV3-2	TRBJ1-3	CASTAGGRNTIYF	TGTGCCAGCACGGCGGGGGGTAGAAACACCATATATTTT
.	.	TRBV19	TRBJ1-1	CASSIGGAEDTEAFF	TGTGCCAGTAGTATTGGGGGGGCAGAAGACACTGAAGCTTTCTTT
few	.	TRBV5-5	TRBJ1-1	CASSLVSNTEAFF	TGTGCCAGCAGCTTGGTATCGAACACTGAAGCTTTCTTT
.	TRBD2	TRBV19	TRBJ2-1	CASSEGGRVNEQFF	TGTGCCAGTAGTGAAGGCGGGAGGGTCAATGAGCAGTTCTTC
few	.	TRBV7-2	TRBJ2-3	CASSFLNSGVGDTQYF	TGTGCCAGCAGCTTTCTTAATTCGGGGGTAGGAGATACGCAGTATTTT
.	.	TRBV5-1	TRBJ1-1	CASSLARGRTEAFF	TGCGCCAGCAGCTTGGCCCGGGGGAGGACTGAAGCTTTCTTT
.	TRBD2	TRBV12-3/TRBV12-4	TRBJ2-5	CASSWGGKETQYF	TGTGCCAGCAGTTGGGGGGGGAAAGAGACCCAGTACTTC
once	TRBD1	TRBV19	TRBJ1-1	CASSRRDSLNTEAFF	TGTGCCAGTAGTAGGCGGGACAGTTTAAACACTGAAGCTTTCTTT
.	TRBD2	TRBV7-8	TRBJ2-7	CASSFGSSGGAFNEQYF	TGTGCCAGCAGCTTCGGGTCCAGCGGGGGGGCCTTTAACGAGCAGTACTTC
.	.	TRBV14	TRBJ1-1	CASSRGPEEEAFF	TGTGCCAGCAGCCGGGGGCCCGAGGAAGAAGCTTTCTTT
.	.	TRBV3-1/TRBV3-2	TRBJ1-2	CASSQAAVNYGYTF	TGTGCCAGCAGCCAAGCGGCGGTAAACTATGGCTACACCTTC
.	.	TRBV4-3	TRBJ1-1	CASSHPGAGGTEAFF	TGCGCCAGCAGCCATCCGGGGGCGGGGGGCACTGAAGCTTTCTTT
.	.	TRBV6-5	TRBJ1-1	CASSYGGVNTEAFF	TGTGCCAGCAGTTACGGTGGAGTGAACACTGAAGCTTTCTTT
.	TRBD1	TRBV27	TRBJ1-2	CASSLSGTGDFGYTF	TGTGCCAGCAGTTTATCGGGGACAGGGGACTTTGGCTACACCTTC
few	.	TRBV21-1	TRBJ1-4	CASSKISRCEGNEKLFF	TGTGCCAGCAGCAAAATCAGCAGGTGCGAAGGAAATGAAAAACTGTTTTTT
.	.	TRBV5-6	TRBJ1-2	CASSFGTRTPNYGYTF	TGTGCCAGCAGCTTCGGGACACGAACTCCTAACTATGGCTACACCTTC
.	.	TRBV6-5	TRBJ1-5	CASNHPTGFNQPQHF	TGTGCCAGCAACCACCCCACGGGGTTTAATCAGCCCCAGCATTTT
.	TRBD2	TRBV28	TRBJ2-7	CASTPPGLADSSYEQYF	TGTGCCAGCACCCCCCCGGGGCTAGCGGATAGCTCCTACGAGCAGTACTTC
.	.	TRBV7-8	TRBJ1-3	CASSNSGSGNTIYF	TGTGCCAGCAGTAACAGCGGCTCTGGAAACACCATATATTTT
.	.	TRBV5-1	TRBJ1-1	CASSLSTGYTEAFF	TGCGCCAGCAGCTTATCTACGGGATACACTGAAGCTTTCTTT
.	TRBD2	TRBV7-8	TRBJ2-7	CASSLSGSGEQYF	TGTGCCAGCAGCCTAAGCGGGAGTGGAGAGCAGTACTTC
.	TRBD1	TRBV7-3	TRBJ2-1	CASSLRQGGNEQFF	TGTGCCAGCAGCTTAAGACAGGGGGGTAATGAGCAGTTCTTC